This T cell receptor (beta chain) was sequenced during a study of neurological immune-mediated disorders. V was clipped by 8 bases and J by 8 bases; unmatched bases: 10. The CDR3 loop spans 13 amino acids. The germline V gene has CDR1 DFQATT and CDR2 SNEGSKA (reference sequence). One entry per CDR3 protein, called by TCRdb with MiXCR from the 5' RACE reads. This sample has around 28,000 distinct CDR3 sequences, with around 6.3% found just once. The source of this sequence is a woman aged 45-65 years in good health. Sample: PBMCs. The chain is built from TRBV20-1 and TRBJ2-1; 9 bases align to TRBD2. The CDR3 here is CSTTSGYYDEQFF. In DNA form, the CDR3 reads TGCAGTACGACTAGCGGTTATTACGATGAGCAGTTCTTC.